One sample yielded the 8 T cell receptor beta chains listed below, sequenced in a study of blood T cell repertoires in COVID-19. The assay was immunoSEQ multiplex PCR, and TCRdb's table has in-frame clones only and misses some. There are about 180,000 clones in the sample; 75% to 90% occur only once, and approximately 6.2% lies in the top ten. The sequencing input was PBMCs or T cells enriched from blood (not recorded which). These receptors all stem from a man aged 35 to 55 who had recovered from COVID-19.

A single count supports this clone. The chain carries TRBV24-1 and TRBJ2-7; 9 positions agree with TRBD1. J was trimmed by 5 bases and V by 4 bases; bases with no gene match: 8. CDR3 length: 15 amino acids. Germline loops: CDR1 KGHDR, CDR2 SFDVKD. CDR3 in amino acids: CATSEAGTGFHEQYF. As DNA, the CDR3 is TGTGCCACCAGTGAGGCCGGGACAGGGTTCCACGAGCAGTACTTC.

Concerning this clone itself: Within the sample, other DNA sequences also encode this same CDR3. As DNA, the CDR3 is TGCGCCAGCAGCTTGAGTGGGGGCGGCACAGATACGCAGTATTTT. Its protein is CASSLSGGGTDTQYF. This chain links TRBV5-1 with TRBJ2-3; D is perhaps TRBD1 (6 bases). This CDR3 comprises 15 residues. Germline-derived CDR1 and CDR2 are SGHRS and YFSETQ. The V and J ends lost 1 base and 1 base respectively, with 10 bases between them.

The chain links TRBV28 to TRBJ2-3; possible D gene TRBD1, 5 bases. This CDR3 has 16 residues. Trimming left V 4 bases short and J 0 bases short, with 14 bases between. Germline V gene data show CDR1 as MDHEN and CDR2 as SYDVKM. The CDR3 sequence: CASSSMTVLSTDTQYF. In DNA form, the CDR3 reads TGTGCCAGCAGTTCGATGACAGTGCTAAGCACAGATACGCAGTATTTT.

The genes are TRBV5-1 and TRBJ1-1; no clear D gene. The germline V gene encodes CDR1 SGHRS and CDR2 YFSETQ. Trimming removed 4 bases at V and 4 bases at J, with 8 bases between. The CDR3 is 12 amino acids. The CDR3 here is CASSSGGTEAFF. The CDR3, as DNA: TGCGCCAGCAGCAGCGGAGGCACTGAAGCTTTCTTT. Full variable domain (remainder filled in from reference TRBV5-1 and TRBJ1-1): KAGVTQTPRYLIKTRGQQVTLSCSPISGHRSVSWYQQTPGQGLQFLFEYFSETQRNKGNFPGRFSGRQFSNSRSEMNVSTLELGDSALYLCASSSGGTEAFFGQGTRLTVV.

V is TRBV29-1 and J is TRBJ2-3; 13 positions agree with TRBD2. The CDR3 runs 14 residues. Germline V lookup: CDR1 SQVTM, CDR2 ANQGSEA. J gave up 9 bases and V 6 bases, and 9 bases lay outside the gene matches. CDR3 coding DNA: TGCAGCGTCGTTGGGACTAGCGGGGAGGCAACGCAGTATTTT. Translating gives CSVVGTSGEATQYF.

V and J are TRBV30 and TRBJ1-6, with 7 positions matching TRBD1. The V segment lost 4 bases and the J segment 6 bases; nucleotides outside the gene matches: 9. CDR1 GTSNPN and CDR2 SVGIG come from the germline V gene (reference sequence). CDR3 length: 15 residues. Written as DNA, the CDR3 is TGTGCCTGGAAAAGTAGACAGGGAGGTAATTCACCCCTCCACTTT. Its translation: CAWKSRQGGNSPLHF.

This clone was counted once. CDR3 nucleotides: TGTGCCAGCAGTGTAAATCCGGGACAGGTGTTCTCTGGGGCCAACGTCCTGACTTTC. Translating it yields CASSVNPGQVFSGANVLTF. The chain is built from TRBV27 and TRBJ2-6, with 8 bases that match TRBD1. CDR3 size: 19 residues. The junction had 12 bases not matched to a gene; V was cut back by 5 bases and J by 0 bases. CDR1 is MNHEY and CDR2 is SMNVEV in the germline V gene (reference sequence).

V and J are TRBV5-1 and TRBJ2-2; D possibly corresponds to TRBD2 (6 bases). The CDR3 has 16 residues. The V gene's germline CDR1 is SGHRS and CDR2 YFSETQ. Trimming left V 3 bases short and J 0 bases short, with 12 bases between. The CDR3, as DNA: TGCGCCAGCAGCTCGGGACTTAGACCGAACACCGGGGAGCTGTTTTTT. This sequence encodes CASSSGLRPNTGELFF.